Listed below are T cell receptor beta chains from one sample, sequenced in a study of blood T cell repertoires in COVID-19. Here immunoSEQ multiplex PCR was the method, and the copy in TCRdb shows in-frame clones only, minus some. The sample carries fewer than 400,000 clones, roughly nine tenths recorded once. Specimen: peripheral blood. These receptors were collected from a woman in her twenties or thirties with COVID-19, enrolled during active disease. The CDR3 runs from the conserved cysteine through the conserved F or W. A D gene is named only where the DNA matches it firmly. Clone size, where shown, is once, few, many, or a class for clones that have expanded.

clone_size	v_call	j_call	d_call	cdr3_aa	cdr3_nt
.	TRBV7-2	TRBJ1-3	TRBD1	CASSVQGAAGNTIYF	TGTGCCAGCAGCGTACAGGGGGCGGCGGGAAACACCATATATTTT
.	TRBV11-3	TRBJ2-3	.	CASSLVTRNEGTQYF	TGTGCCAGCAGCTTAGTCACAAGAAATGAGGGTACGCAGTATTTT
.	TRBV5-1	TRBJ2-2	TRBD2	CASRLAGVNTGELFF	TGCGCCAGCAGACTAGCGGGGGTGAACACCGGGGAGCTGTTTTTT
.	TRBV11-3	TRBJ2-7	.	CASSLDHRGSVDEQYF	TGTGCCAGCAGCTTAGATCACCGGGGATCGGTTGACGAGCAGTACTTC
.	TRBV11-3	TRBJ2-7	.	CASSLMAGSSYEQYF	TGTGCCAGCAGCTTAATGGCGGGCAGTTCCTACGAGCAGTACTTC
.	TRBV6-5	TRBJ2-2	TRBD2	CASSYAGEGTGELFF	TGTGCCAGCAGTTACGCGGGGGAGGGCACCGGGGAGCTGTTTTTT
.	TRBV27	TRBJ1-4	.	CASRQSGWLVGKLFF	TGTGCCAGCAGGCAATCAGGGTGGCTGGTTGGAAAACTGTTTTTT
.	TRBV18	TRBJ1-2	.	CASSPLLGVEDGYTF	TGTGCCAGCTCACCACTTCTGGGCGTTGAAGATGGCTACACCTTC
.	TRBV23-1	TRBJ1-4	TRBD1	CASSQRGQGTNEKLFF	TGCGCCAGCAGTCAAAGGGGACAGGGAACTAATGAAAAACTGTTTTTT
.	TRBV9	TRBJ1-2	.	CASSVGSQSYGYTF	TGTGCCAGCAGCGTCGGGTCTCAGAGCTATGGCTACACCTTC
.	TRBV6-5	TRBJ1-5	.	CASSTQQNQPQHF	TGTGCCAGCAGTACCCAACAGAATCAGCCCCAGCATTTT
.	TRBV6-6	TRBJ2-3	.	CATSRGFGTDTQYF	TGTGCCACCAGCCGGGGGTTCGGCACAGATACGCAGTATTTT
once	TRBV5-5	TRBJ1-1	.	CASSLLGGLATEAFF	TGTGCCAGCAGCTTGTTGGGGGGATTGGCCACTGAAGCTTTCTTT
.	TRBV5-1	TRBJ2-5	.	CASSYNRVWETQYF	TGCGCCAGCAGCTATAACAGGGTTTGGGAGACCCAGTACTTC
.	TRBV6-4	TRBJ2-3	.	CASSDTDTDTQYF	TGTGCCAGCAGTGACACTGATACAGATACGCAGTATTTT
.	TRBV6-2/TRBV6-3	TRBJ2-1	TRBD2	CASSPISGGVEQFF	TGTGCCAGCAGTCCAATTAGCGGGGGGGTTGAGCAGTTCTTC
.	TRBV7-9	TRBJ1-2	.	CASSPSTVPNYGYTF	TGTGCCAGCAGCCCGTCGACAGTTCCCAACTATGGCTACACCTTC
.	TRBV5-8	TRBJ2-4	.	CASSFLILIRGTKNIQYF	TGTGCCAGCAGTTTCCTAATCCTCATACGGGGGACCAAAAACATTCAGTACTTC
.	TRBV12-3/TRBV12-4	TRBJ1-5	.	CASSFGGNQPQHF	TGTGCCAGCAGTTTCGGTGGCAATCAGCCCCAGCATTTT
.	TRBV24-1	TRBJ2-3	TRBD1	CATGGTGGPGTDTQYF	TGTGCCACCGGAGGGACAGGGGGCCCTGGCACAGATACGCAGTATTTT
.	TRBV30	TRBJ2-2	.	CGRGNPNTGELFF	TGTGGAAGGGGGAACCCGAACACCGGGGAGCTGTTTTTT
.	TRBV7-6	TRBJ2-3	TRBD2	CASSLGTTSSTDTQYF	TGTGCCAGCAGCCTTGGGACTACTTCATCCACAGATACGCAGTATTTT
.	TRBV19	TRBJ2-3	TRBD1	CASSTTGGTDTQYF	TGTGCCAGTAGCACGACAGGGGGAACAGATACGCAGTATTTT
.	TRBV4-2	TRBJ1-1	.	CASSQDGGKPEAFF	TGTGCCAGCAGCCAAGATGGGGGGAAGCCTGAAGCTTTCTTT
once	TRBV18	TRBJ1-2	TRBD1	CASSPLRDRVNYGYTF	TGTGCCAGCTCACCACTAAGGGACAGGGTGAACTATGGCTACACCTTC
.	TRBV4-1	TRBJ2-5	TRBD1	CASSQLTGRETQYF	TGCGCCAGCAGCCAACTGACAGGGAGAGAGACCCAGTACTTC
.	TRBV19	TRBJ1-2	.	CASSIGAGSGGYTF	TGTGCCAGTAGTATTGGAGCAGGGTCTGGAGGCTACACCTTC
.	TRBV6-1	TRBJ1-4	.	CASSERWGTSTNEKLFF	TGTGCCAGCAGTGAAAGATGGGGGACATCAACTAATGAAAAACTGTTTTTT
.	TRBV2	TRBJ1-5	TRBD1	CASRQGAPNQPQHF	TGTGCCAGCAGGCAGGGGGCACCCAATCAGCCCCAGCATTTT
.	TRBV5-1	TRBJ1-1	.	CASSSQGYTEAFF	TGCGCCAGCAGCTCTCAGGGGTATACTGAAGCTTTCTTT
.	TRBV19	TRBJ1-2	TRBD1	CASSARTGYGYTF	TGTGCCAGTAGTGCCCGGACAGGGTATGGCTACACCTTC
.	TRBV6-5	TRBJ1-6	TRBD1	CASSPTGVDNSPLHF	TGTGCCAGCAGTCCCACAGGGGTCGATAATTCACCCCTCCACTTT
.	TRBV7-8	TRBJ1-4	TRBD1	CASSINRGRGEKLFF	TGTGCCAGCAGTATTAACAGGGGGCGAGGGGAAAAACTGTTTTTT
.	TRBV29-1	TRBJ1-1	TRBD1	CSAGQGRTEAFF	TGCAGCGCCGGACAGGGAAGGACTGAAGCTTTCTTT
.	TRBV6-4	TRBJ2-5	TRBD2	CASSDPGVRLLAGGPRQETQYF	TGTGCCAGCAGTGACCCGGGCGTGAGGCTATTAGCGGGGGGGCCGCGGCAAGAGACCCAGTACTTC
once	TRBV28	TRBJ1-2	.	CASSLSGRQHGYTF	TGTGCCAGCAGTTTATCAGGTAGACAGCATGGCTACACCTTC
.	TRBV7-2	TRBJ2-5	TRBD2	CASTSYLAGGQETQYF	TGTGCCAGCACCTCTTACCTAGCGGGGGGGCAGGAGACCCAGTACTTC
few	TRBV7-2	TRBJ1-5	.	CASSSRGSNQPQHF	TGTGCCAGCAGCTCCCGAGGGAGCAATCAGCCCCAGCATTTT
.	TRBV12-3/TRBV12-4	TRBJ1-1	.	CASSSRGTEAFF	TGTGCCAGCAGTAGCCGGGGGACTGAAGCTTTCTTT
.	TRBV5-1	TRBJ2-5	TRBD2	CASREGMETQYF	TGCGCCAGCCGGGAGGGAATGGAGACCCAGTACTTC
.	TRBV7-2	TRBJ1-1	TRBD1	CASSFMDRFSEAFF	TGTGCCAGCAGCTTCATGGACAGGTTCTCTGAAGCTTTCTTT
few	TRBV11-3	TRBJ2-7	.	CASSLRRGIPYEQYF	TGTGCCAGCAGCTTACGGAGGGGAATTCCCTACGAGCAGTACTTC
.	TRBV19	TRBJ2-1	.	CASKSVPYNEQFF	TGTGCCAGTAAAAGCGTTCCCTACAATGAGCAGTTCTTC
.	TRBV4-2	TRBJ1-4	.	CAQDSEKLFF	TGTGCCCAGGACAGTGAAAAACTGTTTTTT
.	TRBV5-4	TRBJ2-7	TRBD1	CASSFRDRGSYEQYF	TGTGCCAGCAGCTTCAGGGACAGGGGTTCCTACGAGCAGTACTTC
.	TRBV2	TRBJ1-2	.	CASSPGLRSYGYTF	TGTGCCAGCAGTCCGGGACTCCGAAGCTATGGCTACACCTTC